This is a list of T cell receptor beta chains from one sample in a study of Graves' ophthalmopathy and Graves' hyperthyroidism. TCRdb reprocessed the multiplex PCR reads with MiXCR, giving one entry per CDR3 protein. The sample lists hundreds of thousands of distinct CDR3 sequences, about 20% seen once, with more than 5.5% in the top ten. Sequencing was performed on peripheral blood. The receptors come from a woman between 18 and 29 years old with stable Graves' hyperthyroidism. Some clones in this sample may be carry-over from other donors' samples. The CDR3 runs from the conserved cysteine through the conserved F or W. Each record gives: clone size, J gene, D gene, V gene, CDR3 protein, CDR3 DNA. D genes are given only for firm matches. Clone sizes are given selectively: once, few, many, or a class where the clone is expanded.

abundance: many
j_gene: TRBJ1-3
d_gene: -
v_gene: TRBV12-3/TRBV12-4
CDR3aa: CASSFLRVGSLYF
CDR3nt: TGTGCCAGCAGTTTCTTGAGGGTAGGCTCGTTATATTTT

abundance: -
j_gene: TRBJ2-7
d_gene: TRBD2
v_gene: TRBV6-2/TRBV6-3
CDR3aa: CASSYGPGGAYEQYF
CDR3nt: TGTGCCAGCAGTTACGGTCCTGGGGGGGCCTACGAGCAGTACTTC

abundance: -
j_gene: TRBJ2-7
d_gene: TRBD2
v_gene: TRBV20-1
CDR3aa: CSARTSGTSYEQYF
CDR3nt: TGCAGTGCTCGGACTAGCGGGACCTCCTACGAGCAGTACTTC

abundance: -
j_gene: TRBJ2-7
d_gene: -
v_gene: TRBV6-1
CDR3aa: CASSQVGTEGSYEQYF
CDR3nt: TGTGCCAGCAGCCAAGTGGGGACGGAGGGTTCCTACGAGCAGTACTTC

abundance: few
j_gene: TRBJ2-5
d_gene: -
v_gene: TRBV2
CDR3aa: CASQPGTETQYF
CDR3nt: TGTGCCAGCCAGCCGGGGACAGAGACCCAGTACTTC

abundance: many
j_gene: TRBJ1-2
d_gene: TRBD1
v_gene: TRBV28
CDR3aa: CASSWDRPFYGYTF
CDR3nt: TGTGCCAGCAGTTGGGACAGGCCCTTCTATGGCTACACCTTC

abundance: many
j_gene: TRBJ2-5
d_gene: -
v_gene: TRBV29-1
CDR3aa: CSVWKDSPETQYF
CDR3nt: TGCAGCGTTTGGAAGGACAGTCCGGAGACCCAGTACTTC

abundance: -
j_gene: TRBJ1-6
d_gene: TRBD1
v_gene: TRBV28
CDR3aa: CASSLGTGRLSPLHF
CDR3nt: TGTGCCAGCAGTTTAGGGACAGGACGTCTCTCACCCCTCCACTTT

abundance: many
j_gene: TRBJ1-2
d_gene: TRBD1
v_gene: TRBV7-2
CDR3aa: CASSPTGTGNYGYTF
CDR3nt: TGTGCCAGCAGCCCCACGGGGACAGGCAACTATGGCTACACCTTC

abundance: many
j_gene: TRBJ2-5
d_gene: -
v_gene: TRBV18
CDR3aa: CASSPPDSLQETQYF
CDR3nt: TGTGCCAGCTCACCCCCAGACAGCCTCCAAGAGACCCAGTACTTC

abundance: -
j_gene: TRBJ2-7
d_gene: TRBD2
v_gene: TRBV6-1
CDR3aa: CASSKSLAGGDCEQYF
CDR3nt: TGTGCCAGCAGTAAATCTCTAGCGGGAGGTGATTGCGAGCAGTACTTC

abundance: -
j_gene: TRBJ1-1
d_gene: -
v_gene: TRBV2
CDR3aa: CASSEVPPPNTEAFF
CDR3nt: TGTGCCAGCAGTGAAGTCCCCCCACCCAACACTGAAGCTTTCTTT

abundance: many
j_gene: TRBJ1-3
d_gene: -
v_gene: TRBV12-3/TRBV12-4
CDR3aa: CASSLTGNTIYF
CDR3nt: TGCGCCAGCAGCTTGACCGGAAACACCATATATTTT

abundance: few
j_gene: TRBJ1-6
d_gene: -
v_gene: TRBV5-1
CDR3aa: CASSLGRANPPLHF
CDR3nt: TGCGCCAGCAGCCTTGGACGGGCCAATCCACCCCTCCACTTT

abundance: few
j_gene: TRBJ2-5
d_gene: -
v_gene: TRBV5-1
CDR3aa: CASSTTGPETQYF
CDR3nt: TGCGCCAGCAGCACCACAGGCCCGGAGACCCAGTACTTC

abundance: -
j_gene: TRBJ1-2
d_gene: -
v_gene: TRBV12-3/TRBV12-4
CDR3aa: CASSLARRESYTF
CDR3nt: TGTGCCAGCAGTTTAGCCCGCAGGGAAAGCTACACCTTC

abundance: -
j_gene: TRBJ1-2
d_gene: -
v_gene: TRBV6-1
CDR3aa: CASSADFQANYGYTF
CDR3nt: TGTGCCAGCAGCGCGGACTTCCAAGCTAACTATGGCTACACCTTC

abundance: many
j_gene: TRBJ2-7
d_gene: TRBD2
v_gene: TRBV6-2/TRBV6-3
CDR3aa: CASSLAGEVAEQYF
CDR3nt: TGTGCCAGCAGCCTAGCGGGGGAGGTTGCCGAGCAGTACTTC

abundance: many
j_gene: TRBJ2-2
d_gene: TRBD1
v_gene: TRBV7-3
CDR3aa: CASSFTGTGVTGELFF
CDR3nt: TGTGCCAGCAGCTTTACCGGGACAGGGGTGACCGGGGAGCTGTTTTTT

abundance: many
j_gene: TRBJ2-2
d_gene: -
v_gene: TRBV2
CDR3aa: CASSVRVRNTGELFF
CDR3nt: TGTGCCAGCAGTGTCAGGGTTCGGAACACCGGGGAGCTGTTTTTT

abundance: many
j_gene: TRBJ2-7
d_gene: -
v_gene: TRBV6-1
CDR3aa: CASTPEGPPYEQYF
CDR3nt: TGTGCCAGCACCCCGGAGGGACCCCCCTACGAGCAGTACTTC

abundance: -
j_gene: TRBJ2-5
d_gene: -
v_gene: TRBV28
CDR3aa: CASSFRGVLRTQYF
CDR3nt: TGTGCCAGCAGTTTCCGTGGGGTACTTCGGACCCAGTACTTC

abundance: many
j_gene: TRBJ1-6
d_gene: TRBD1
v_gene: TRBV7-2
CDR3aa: CASSLGQGGVSYNSPLHF
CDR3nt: TGTGCCAGCAGCTTAGGACAGGGTGGCGTATCCTATAATTCACCCCTCCACTTT

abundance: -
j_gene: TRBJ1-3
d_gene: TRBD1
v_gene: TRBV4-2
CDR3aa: CASSPRAEGASGNTIYF
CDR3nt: TGTGCCAGCAGCCCCAGAGCGGAGGGGGCCTCTGGAAACACCATATATTTT

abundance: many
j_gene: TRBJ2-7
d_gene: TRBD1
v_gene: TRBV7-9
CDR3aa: CASSMGQGGEQYF
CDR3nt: TGTGCCAGCAGCATGGGACAGGGGGGCGAGCAGTACTTC

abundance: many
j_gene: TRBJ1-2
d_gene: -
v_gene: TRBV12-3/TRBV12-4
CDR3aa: CASSSAGDYGYTF
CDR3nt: TGTGCCAGCAGTTCCGCCGGTGACTATGGCTACACCTTC

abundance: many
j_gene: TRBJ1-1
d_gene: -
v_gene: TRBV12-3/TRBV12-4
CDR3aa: CASSPDRYTTLNTEAFF
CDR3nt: TGTGCCAGCAGCCCGGACCGCTACACAACCTTGAACACTGAAGCTTTCTTT

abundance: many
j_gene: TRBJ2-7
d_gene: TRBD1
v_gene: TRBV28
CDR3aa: CASSSPPGTGAYEQYF
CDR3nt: TGTGCCAGCAGTTCCCCCCCCGGGACAGGGGCCTACGAGCAGTACTTC

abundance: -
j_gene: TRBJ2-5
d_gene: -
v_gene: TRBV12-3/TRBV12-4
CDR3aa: CASSFGSERETQYF
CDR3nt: TGTGCCAGCAGTTTTGGCTCGGAACGAGAGACCCAGTACTTC

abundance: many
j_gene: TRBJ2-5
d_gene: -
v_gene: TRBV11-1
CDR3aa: CASRRQQGETQYF
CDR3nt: TGTGCCAGCAGACGCCAACAGGGTGAGACCCAGTACTTC

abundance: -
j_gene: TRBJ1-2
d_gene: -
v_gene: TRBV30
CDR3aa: CAWSVQLNYGYTF
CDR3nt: TGTGCCTGGAGTGTACAGCTCAACTATGGCTACACCTTC

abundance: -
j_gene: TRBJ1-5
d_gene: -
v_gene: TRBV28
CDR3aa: CASSLRGGYQPQHF
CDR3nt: TGTGCCAGCAGTTTAAGGGGAGGGTATCAGCCCCAGCATTTT

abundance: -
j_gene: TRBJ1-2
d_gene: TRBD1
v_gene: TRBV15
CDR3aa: CATSPDRGGYGYTF
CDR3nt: TGTGCCACCAGCCCAGACAGGGGCGGGTATGGCTACACCTTC

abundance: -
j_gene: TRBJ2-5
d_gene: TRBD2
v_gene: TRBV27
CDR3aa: CASRTSGSLNQETQYF
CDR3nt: TGTGCCAGCCGGACTAGCGGGAGTCTAAACCAAGAGACCCAGTACTTC

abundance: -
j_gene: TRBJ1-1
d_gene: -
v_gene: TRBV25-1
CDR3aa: CASSELGTEAFF
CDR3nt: TGTGCCAGCAGTGAATTAGGCACTGAAGCTTTCTTT

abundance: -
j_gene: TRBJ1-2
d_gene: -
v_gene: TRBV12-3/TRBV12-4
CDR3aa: CASSPGGQGYTF
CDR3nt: TGTGCCAGCAGTCCTGGAGGACAAGGCTACACCTTC

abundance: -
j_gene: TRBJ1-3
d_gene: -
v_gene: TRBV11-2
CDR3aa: CASSLDRGRAGNTIYF
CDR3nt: TGTGCCAGCAGCTTAGACAGGGGAAGAGCTGGAAACACCATATATTTT

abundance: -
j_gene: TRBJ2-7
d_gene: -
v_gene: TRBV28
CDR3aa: CASSLDPQGHEQYF
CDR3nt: TGTGCCAGCAGTTTGGATCCTCAGGGCCACGAGCAGTACTTC

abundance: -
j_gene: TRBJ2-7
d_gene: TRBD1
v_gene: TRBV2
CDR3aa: CASSRGTGTIYEQYF
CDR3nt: TGTGCCAGCAGCCGAGGGACAGGGACCATCTACGAGCAGTACTTC

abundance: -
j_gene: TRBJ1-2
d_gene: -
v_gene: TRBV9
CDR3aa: CASSTRGEPGGGYTF
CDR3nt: TGTGCCAGCAGCACCCGAGGAGAGCCGGGTGGCGGCTACACCTTC

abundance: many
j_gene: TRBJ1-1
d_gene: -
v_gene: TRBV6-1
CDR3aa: CASSSEGAEAFF
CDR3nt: TGTGCCAGCAGCTCCGAGGGGGCTGAAGCTTTCTTT

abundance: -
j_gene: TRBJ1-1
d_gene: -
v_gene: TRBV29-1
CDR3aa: CSVVVDTNTEAFF
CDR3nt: TGCAGCGTTGTGGTTGATACGAACACTGAAGCTTTCTTT

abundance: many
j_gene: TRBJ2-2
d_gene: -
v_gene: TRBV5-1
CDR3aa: CASSSGPKDGGELFF
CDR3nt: TGCGCCAGCAGCTCGGGACCAAAAGACGGCGGGGAGCTGTTTTTT

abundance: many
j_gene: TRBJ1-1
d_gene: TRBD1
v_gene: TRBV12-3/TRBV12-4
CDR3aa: CASSTGVSTEAFF
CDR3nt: TGTGCCAGCAGTACAGGGGTAAGCACTGAAGCTTTCTTT